The T cell receptor (beta chain) described here comes from a study of cytomegalovirus exposure and HLA in healthy donors. PCR used 60 Vbeta primers and 13 Jbeta primers. The data were produced by immunoSEQ multiplex PCR, yet TCRdb's version contains in-frame clones alone and is incomplete. The table lists more than 100,000 clones, about 77% of them singletons. The CDR3 extends over 13 amino acids. Germline V CDR1 and CDR2: LNHDA, SQIVND (reference sequence). Trimming took 5 bases from V and 3 from J, leaving 10 bases between them. The sequencing input was PBMCs. The TCR comes from a woman in her late teens or twenties in good health and CMV-seropositive. This chain uses TRBV19 with TRBJ1-1; D is perhaps TRBD1 (6 bases). For the CDR3, the DNA is TGTGCCAGTAGTCTCGGACAGCACACTGAAGCTTTCTTT. It is translated as CASSLGQHTEAFF.